This TCR beta chain is drawn from a study of cytomegalovirus exposure and HLA in healthy donors. CDR3 size: 13 residues. Germline CDR1 is SNHLY and CDR2 is FYNNEI. The V and J ends lost 8 bases and 1 base, in that order; junction bases with no gene match: 3. PCR involved 60 Vbeta and 13 Jbeta primers. The protocol was immunoSEQ multiplex PCR, while the TCRdb copy is restricted to in-frame clones and leaves out a portion. The data hold 110,000 or so clones, with approximately 74% observed a single time. This rearrangement joins TRBV2 to TRBJ1-1; TRBD1 aligns across 8 bases. This sequence originates from a woman aged 40 to 49 in good health and CMV-seropositive. Sequenced input: PBMCs. CDR3 region: CASPGQGNTEAFF. The DNA for the CDR3 is TGTGCCAGCCCAGGACAGGGGAACACTGAAGCTTTCTTT.